These 21 T cell receptor beta chains were sequenced from one sample in a study of blood T cell repertoires in COVID-19. Assay used: immunoSEQ multiplex PCR; TCRdb lists only in-frame clones, some missing. The repertoire consists of about 220,000 clones, with 82% occurring once and the leading ten covering approximately 5.2%. Sequenced material: peripheral blood. These TCRs come from a woman aged 70 to 79 with COVID-19, enrolled during active disease.

The chain joins TRBV15 to TRBJ1-1; 9 bases agree with TRBD1. Germline lookup yields CDR1 LNHNV and CDR2 YYDKDF (reference sequence). The V segment lost 6 bases and the J segment 5 bases; nucleotides outside the gene matches: 10. The CDR3 is 15 amino acids. The CDR3 is CATSKDRGWETEAFF. The CDR3 region has the DNA TGTGCCACCAGTAAGGACAGGGGATGGGAAACTGAAGCTTTCTTT.

The genes are TRBV7-6 and TRBJ2-7, with 12 nucleotides matching TRBD1. The germline V gene has CDR1 SGHVS and CDR2 FNYEAQ. V shed 5 bases and J 5 bases; nucleotides not matched to a gene: 10. The CDR3 is 16 amino acids. DNA for the CDR3: TGTGCCAGCAGCCCGCTGGGACAGGGGGCGGGACACGAGCAGTACTTC. Its protein product is CASSPLGQGAGHEQYF. Variable domain in full (rest from reference TRBV7-6 and TRBJ2-7): GAGVSQSPRYKVTKRGQDVALRCDPISGHVSLYWYRQALGQGPEFLTYFNYEAQQDKSGLPNDRFSAERPEGSISTLTIQRTEQRDSAMYRCASSPLGQGAGHEQYFGPGTRLTVT.

The chain is built from TRBV6-2 or TRBV6-3 and TRBJ2-7; unclear D gene. The CDR3 has 13 residues. The ends were cut back, 3 bases at V and 3 bases at J, with 9 bases in the middle. Germline V lookup: CDR1 MNHEY, CDR2 SVGEGT. Written as DNA, the CDR3 is TGTGCCAGCAGTTATGGGCAGTTCTACGAGCAGTACTTC. Protein sequence: CASSYGQFYEQYF.

This rearrangement joins TRBV12-3 or TRBV12-4 to TRBJ1-2; possible D gene TRBD1, 5 bases. V shed 2 bases and J shed 8 bases, with 12 bases lying between them. The CDR3 sequence is 13 residues long. CDR3 sequence: CASSLRDSRGYTF. The CDR3 DNA sequence: TGTGCCAGCAGTTTAAGGGACTCACGGGGCTACACCTTC.

The chain couples TRBV18 to TRBJ1-4; D may be TRBD1 (6 bases). V was cut by 0 bases and J by 4 bases, with 12 bases left in between. Per the germline V gene, CDR1 is KGHSH and CDR2 is LQKENI. This CDR3 is built from 16 residues. In DNA, the CDR3 is TGTGCCAGCTCACCACCGTCGGGGGGCTTTAATGAAAAACTGTTTTTT. Translating gives CASSPPSGGFNEKLFF.

The gene calls are TRBV5-1 and TRBJ2-7; maybe TRBD2 (6 bases). The CDR3 sequence is 13 residues long. The germline CDR1 and CDR2 sequences are SGHRS and YFSETQ. Trimming cost V 4 bases and J 2 bases, with 10 bases left between them. In nucleotides, the CDR3 is TGCGCCAGCAGCCCTGGAGGGGCCTACGAGCAGTACTTC. It translates to CASSPGGAYEQYF.

V and J are TRBV13 and TRBJ2-7; 9 nucleotides agree with TRBD2. The germline V gene encodes CDR1 PRHDT and CDR2 FYEKMQ (reference sequence). With V trimmed by 8 bases and J by 5 bases, 10 bases remained unmatched. The CDR3 loop spans 14 amino acids. In DNA form, the CDR3 reads TGTGCCAGCGGAAATAGCGGGAGTCACCACGAGCAGTACTTC. Encoded protein: CASGNSGSHHEQYF. Full variable domain (missing parts from reference TRBV13 and TRBJ2-7): AAGVIQSPRHLIKEKRETATLKCYPIPRHDTVYWYQQGPGQDPQFLISFYEKMQSDKGSIPDRFSAQQFSDYHSELNMSSLELGDSALYFCASGNSGSHHEQYFGPGTRLTVT.

The chain employs TRBV18 and TRBJ2-7; 7 positions agree with TRBD2. Germline-derived CDR1 and CDR2 are KGHSH and LQKENI. The CDR3 loop spans 15 amino acids. With 3 bases clipped from V and 6 bases from J, the junction kept 11 bases outside the gene matches. CDR3 sequence reads: CASSPLSGGEGEQYF. The CDR3, as DNA: TGTGCCAGCTCACCCCTGAGTGGGGGGGAAGGCGAGCAGTACTTC.

This clone was seen once. The V call is TRBV28, the J call TRBJ2-7; 10 positions agree with TRBD1. CDR3 size: 14 residues. V shed 3 bases, J shed 9 bases, and the junction held 8 bases outside the gene matches. CDR1 is MDHEN and CDR2 is SYDVKM in the germline V gene. CDR3 nucleotides: TGTGCCAGCAGTTTCGGACAGGGGGTCGGTGGGCAGTACTTC. This codes for CASSFGQGVGGQYF.

The CDR3 reads CSVGRRAVEGYTF. The CDR3 nucleotides read TGCAGCGTCGGTCGGAGGGCTGTAGAAGGCTACACCTTC. V usage is TRBV29-1 and J usage is TRBJ1-2; D gene uncertain. From germline, CDR1 is SQVTM and CDR2 ANQGSEA. This CDR3 has 13 amino acids. V shed 6 bases and J shed 8 bases, with 19 bases lying between them.

V is TRBV3-1 (or the pseudogene TRBV3-2) and J is TRBJ2-3; perhaps TRBD2 as D (5 bases). Germline V gene data show CDR1 as LGHDT and CDR2 as YNNKEL (reference sequence). Trimming stripped 4 bases from V and 0 bases from J, with 11 bases between. The CDR3 is made up of 15 amino acids. DNA for the CDR3: TGTGCCAGCAGCCCCCAGCGGTATAGCACAGATACGCAGTATTTT. Its translation: CASSPQRYSTDTQYF.

The chain carries TRBV5-1 and TRBJ2-1, with 9 bases matching TRBD2. The germline CDR1 and CDR2 sequences are SGHRS and YFSETQ. Trimming took 2 bases from V and 6 from J; bases not matched to a gene: 6. The CDR3 spans 15 residues. The CDR3 protein is CASSFLAGVTNEQFF. The CDR3 bases are TGCGCCAGCAGCTTTTTAGCGGGAGTGACCAATGAGCAGTTCTTC.

This chain joins TRBV7-8 and TRBJ1-2; maybe TRBD1 (5 bases). The length of the CDR3 is 13 residues. Trimming shortened V by 2 bases and J by 6 bases, and 10 bases separated the two germline ends. Germline V gives CDR1 SGHVS, CDR2 FQNEAQ. In DNA form, the CDR3 reads TGTGCCAGCAGCTTAACAGGAGACGATGGCTACACCTTC. This codes for CASSLTGDDGYTF.

This sequence joins TRBV7-9 and TRBJ2-6; 7 bases match TRBD1. CDR3 length equals 17 residues. The germline V gene encodes CDR1 SEHNR and CDR2 FQNEAQ (reference sequence). The J segment lost 4 bases and the V segment lost 6 bases, leaving 12 bases of the junction unmatched. CDR3 coding DNA: TGTGCCAGCAGACCGGACAGGTTGGGTTCCGGGGCCAACGTCCTGACTTTC. It encodes CASRPDRLGSGANVLTF.

V and J are TRBV20-1 and TRBJ2-3; possibly TRBD1 for D (5 bases). The CDR3 totals 14 residues. V was pared by 3 bases and J by 0 bases, with 10 bases between. Germline CDR1 is DFQATT and CDR2 is SNEGSKA (reference sequence). CDR3 residues: CSASKDTSTDTQYF. In nucleotides, the CDR3 is TGCAGTGCTAGTAAGGACACTAGCACAGATACGCAGTATTTT.

This chain uses TRBV6-5 with TRBJ2-7; TRBD2 matches at 7 bases. Germline values: CDR1 MNHEY, CDR2 SVGAGI. The CDR3 has 14 amino acids. V lost 2 bases, J lost 5 bases, and 6 bases stayed unmatched. Here the CDR3 DNA reads TGTGCCAGCAGTTACGCGGCGGGAGAGGACGAGCAGTACTTC. As protein: CASSYAAGEDEQYF.

The chain combines TRBV10-2 with TRBJ1-4; 7 bases fit TRBD1. Germline values: CDR1 WSHSY, CDR2 SAAADI. The CDR3 sequence is 14 residues long. With V trimmed by 3 bases and J by 7 bases, 5 bases remained unmatched. The CDR3, as DNA: TGCGCCAGCAGTGACGTAGGGGGCAGTGAAAAACTGTTTTTT. Protein: CASSDVGGSEKLFF.

The chain has TRBV7-2 and TRBJ2-7, with 14 nucleotides matching TRBD2. CDR3 size: 16 residues. Germline CDR1 is SGHTA and CDR2 is FQGNSA. V lost 3 bases to trimming and J lost 4 bases; unmatched junction nucleotides: 5. CDR3 protein: CASSLGLAGVGYEQYF. CDR3 DNA sequence: TGTGCCAGCAGCTTGGGACTAGCGGGAGTCGGGTACGAGCAGTACTTC.

The chain combines TRBV18 with TRBJ2-7; no definite D call. Germline V gene lookup returns CDR1 KGHSH and CDR2 LQKENI. The V gene lost 2 bases and the J gene lost 0 bases, with 8 bases spanning the gap. This CDR3 is built from 14 residues. The CDR3 sequence: CASSPGRNSYEQYF. DNA of the CDR3: TGTGCCAGCTCACCAGGCAGAAACTCCTACGAGCAGTACTTC.

This chain joins TRBV30 and TRBJ1-4; D may be TRBD1 (5 bases). CDR1 GTSNPN and CDR2 SVGIG come from the germline V gene (reference sequence). This CDR3 region has 15 residues. V was cut by 0 bases and J by 8 bases, with 16 bases left in between. The CDR3 loop reads CAWSVGTGRGEKLFF. CDR3 nucleotide sequence: TGTGCCTGGAGTGTAGGAACGGGGAGGGGCGAAAAACTGTTTTTT.

This chain links TRBV19 with TRBJ1-2; TRBD1 agrees at 7 bases. The V and J ends lost 3 bases and 4 bases, in that order; junction bases with no gene match: 8. Germline V CDR1 and CDR2: LNHDA, SQIVND (reference sequence). CDR3 length equals 15 residues. CDR3 bases: TGTGCCAGTAGTATTGAGGGGGCCTTCGGCTATGGCTACACCTTC. Translated, it gives CASSIEGAFGYGYTF.